These 11 T cell receptor beta chains originate from one sample sequenced in a study of blood T cell repertoires in COVID-19. Here immunoSEQ multiplex PCR was the method, and the copy in TCRdb shows in-frame clones only, minus some. Among some 360,000 clones listed, approximately 89% were seen once. The specimen was peripheral blood. The receptors were gathered from a woman aged 60-70 years with COVID-19, enrolled during active disease.

CDR3 residues: CASSPARGGRNTQYF. The CDR3, as DNA: TGTGCCAGCTCACCAGCCCGGGGGGGAAGAAATACGCAGTATTTT. V usage is TRBV18 and J usage is TRBJ2-3; 8 bases are shared with TRBD2. The V segment lost 2 bases and the J segment 7 bases; nucleotides outside the gene matches: 8. The germline V gene has CDR1 KGHSH and CDR2 LQKENI. The CDR3 runs to 15 residues.

The chain employs TRBV6-5 and TRBJ2-7; D is perhaps TRBD1 (5 bases). Germline CDR1 and CDR2: MNHEY and SVGAGI. V lost 2 bases to trimming and J lost 3 bases, with 11 bases between them. This CDR3 has 14 residues. This CDR3 reads CASSYKGPGYEQYF. CDR3 DNA sequence: TGTGCCAGCAGTTACAAGGGGCCCGGCTACGAGCAGTACTTC.

The chain is built from TRBV6-5 and TRBJ1-1; D perhaps matches TRBD1 (6 bases). The CDR3 is 15 residues long. Looked up from germline, CDR1 is MNHEY and CDR2 is SVGAGI. V dropped 6 bases and J dropped 6 bases, with 20 bases sitting between them. DNA for the CDR3: TGTGCCAGCAGCGATGGGACATACCAAGGAGCTGAAGCTTTCTTT. Amino acids: CASSDGTYQGAEAFF.

The chain joins TRBV2 to TRBJ2-7, with D maybe TRBD2 (5 bases). The CDR3 extends over 15 amino acids. Trimming removed 8 bases from V and 1 base from J, with 18 bases in between. Germline-derived CDR1 and CDR2 are SNHLY and FYNNEI. The CDR3 loop is CASDPGGSGSYEQYF. CDR3 coding DNA: TGTGCCAGCGACCCAGGAGGATCAGGATCCTACGAGCAGTACTTC. The whole variable domain, remainder taken from reference TRBV2 and TRBJ2-7, is EPEVTQTPSHQVTQMGQEVILRCVPISNHLYFYWYRQILGQKVEFLVSFYNNEISEKSEIFDDQFSVERPDGSNFTLKIRSTKLEDSAMYFCASDPGGSGSYEQYFGPGTRLTVT.

This rearrangement joins TRBV3-1 (or the pseudogene TRBV3-2) to TRBJ1-6; no firm D call. The CDR3 is 15 residues long. CDR1 is LGHDT and CDR2 is YNNKEL in the germline V gene (reference sequence). Trimming removed 4 bases from V and 6 bases from J, with 13 bases in between. The CDR3 DNA reads as TGTGCCAGCAGCCTAAAATGGAGGAGTAATTCACCCCTCCACTTT. Protein: CASSLKWRSNSPLHF.

The V and J genes are TRBV18 and TRBJ2-7, with D uncertain. The length of the CDR3 is 13 residues. Germline lookup yields CDR1 KGHSH and CDR2 LQKENI. With 3 bases removed from V and 6 bases from J, the gap between germline ends came to 12 bases. CDR3 in DNA: TGTGCCAGCTCACCGCAAGTTCTAACCGAGCAGTACTTC. Translation gives CASSPQVLTEQYF.

This CDR3 is CAISERGQGQPQHF. The CDR3 region has the DNA TGTGCCATCAGTGAAAGGGGGCAAGGTCAGCCCCAGCATTTT. This rearrangement joins TRBV10-3 to TRBJ1-5, with 7 bases lining up with TRBD1. Germline CDR1 reads ENHRY; CDR2 reads SYGVKD. The CDR3 extends over 14 amino acids. J gave up 6 bases and V 3 bases, and 5 bases lay outside the gene matches.

The chain combines TRBV30 with TRBJ2-7; D is unclear. The CDR3 has 11 amino acids. CDR1 and CDR2 (germline): GTSNPN, SVGIG (reference sequence). The ends were cut back, 1 base at V and 2 bases at J, with 3 bases in the middle. The CDR3 DNA is TGTGCCTGGAGTGACACCTACGAGCAGTACTTC. This translates into CAWSDTYEQYF.

The rearrangement links TRBV19 to TRBJ2-3, with a weak D call TRBD1 (6 bases). CDR3 size: 16 residues. Germline CDR1 LNHDA, CDR2 SQIVND (reference sequence). The V and J ends lost 3 bases and 0 bases respectively, with 13 bases between them. In DNA form, the CDR3 reads TGTGCCAGTAGTATTAGCACAGGGCCTAGCACAGATACGCAGTATTTT. It is translated as CASSISTGPSTDTQYF. Full variable domain (remainder filled in from reference TRBV19 and TRBJ2-3): DGGITQSPKYLFRKEGQNVTLSCEQNLNHDAMYWYRQDPGQGLRLIYYSQIVNDFQKGDIAEGYSVSREKKESFPLTVTSAQKNPTAFYLCASSISTGPSTDTQYFGPGTRLTVL.

V is TRBV2 and J is TRBJ2-2; TRBD2 is a possible D gene (6 bases). This CDR3 has 16 amino acids. Germline V gives CDR1 SNHLY, CDR2 FYNNEI. Trimming pared 8 bases from V and 3 bases from J, leaving 19 bases between. As DNA, the CDR3 is TGTGCCAGCGGGGGAGGAGGTACTCGGGACACCGGGGAGCTGTTTTTT. It is translated as CASGGGGTRDTGELFF.

The rearrangement joins TRBV6-5 to TRBJ1-6; perhaps TRBD1 as D (5 bases). Germline CDR1 is MNHEY and CDR2 is SVGAGI. V dropped 8 bases and J dropped 7 bases, with 18 bases sitting between them. CDR3 length: 15 amino acids. Here the CDR3 reads CASGATDRLNSPLHF. DNA for the CDR3: TGTGCCAGCGGGGCAACGGACCGCTTAAATTCACCCCTCCACTTT.